This is a list of T cell receptor beta chains from one sample in a study of shared clonotypes between healthy human individuals. Sequenced by immunoSEQ multiplex PCR; TCRdb stores in-frame clones only, minus some. The sample has about 2.4 million clones; 93% are singletons. Sequences were obtained from naive CD4+ T cells from PBMCs. The receptor source for this set is a man aged 18 to 30 in good health. Some clones in this sample may be carry-over from other donors' samples. CDR3s include the opening cysteine and the closing phenylalanine or tryptophan. D genes are given only for firm matches. A row's size may be missing; if present it is once, few, many or a size class.

d_call j_call clone_size v_call cdr3_aa cdr3_nt
TRBD2 TRBJ2-4 once TRBV28 CASSIGLAAKNIQYF TGTGCCAGCAGTATTGGACTAGCAGCCAAAAACATTCAGTACTTC
TRBD2 TRBJ2-1 NA TRBV5-1 CASSSLAGVGNEQFF TGCGCCAGCAGCTCCCTAGCGGGAGTCGGCAATGAGCAGTTCTTC
TRBD1 TRBJ2-3 NA TRBV2 CASRFTGALTDTQYF TGTGCCAGCAGATTCACAGGGGCTCTGACAGATACGCAGTATTTT
NA TRBJ1-2 NA TRBV18 CASSPTAGDGYTF TGTGCCAGCTCACCGACCGCAGGGGATGGCTACACCTTC
NA TRBJ2-6 NA TRBV28 CASSSYGSSGANVLTF TGTGCCAGCAGTTCCTACGGGAGCTCTGGGGCCAACGTCCTGACTTTC
NA TRBJ2-1 NA TRBV28 CASSPLLVAAYNEQFF TGTGCCAGCAGCCCCCTCTTAGTAGCGGCGTACAATGAGCAGTTCTTC
NA TRBJ1-4 NA TRBV28 CASSLVRNNEKLFF TGTGCCAGCAGTTTAGTACGAAATAATGAAAAACTGTTTTTT
NA TRBJ2-1 NA TRBV18 CASSPRLTNADEQFF TGTGCCAGCTCACCACGATTAACCAACGCAGATGAGCAGTTCTTC
NA TRBJ1-2 NA TRBV19 CASSTTRVSGYTF TGTGCCAGTAGTACCACCAGGGTATCGGGCTACACCTTC
NA TRBJ1-5 NA TRBV5-6 CASSAWSLVGQPQHF TGTGCCAGCAGCGCGTGGTCGCTCGTGGGTCAGCCCCAGCATTTT
NA TRBJ2-1 NA TRBV7-9 CASSSATGSHPGFF TGTGCCAGCAGCTCGGCGACAGGCAGCCACCCCGGGTTCTTC
TRBD2 TRBJ2-5 NA TRBV5-1 CASSWGLAGEKETQYF TGCGCCAGCAGCTGGGGACTAGCGGGGGAGAAAGAGACCCAGTACTTC
TRBD1 TRBJ1-1 NA TRBV9 CASSDQGQGRAFF TGTGCCAGCAGCGACCAAGGACAGGGTAGAGCTTTCTTT
TRBD2 TRBJ2-3 NA TRBV5-1 CASNYYSGEIADTQYF TGCGCCAGCAACTATTATAGCGGGGAGATCGCAGATACGCAGTATTTT
TRBD1 TRBJ1-1 NA TRBV18 CASSPPPAGQGAEAFF TGTGCCAGCTCACCTCCTCCTGCGGGACAGGGGGCTGAAGCTTTCTTT
NA TRBJ2-7 NA TRBV6-1 CASKENREHEQYF TGTGCCAGCAAGGAGAACAGGGAGCACGAGCAGTACTTC
TRBD2 TRBJ2-2 NA TRBV2 CASNSGTSRNTGELFF TGTGCCAGCAATTCCGGGACTAGCCGTAACACCGGGGAGCTGTTTTTT
NA TRBJ1-4 once TRBV28 CASSLWGGAGEKLFF TGTGCCAGCAGTTTATGGGGGGGCGCCGGGGAAAAACTGTTTTTT
NA TRBJ2-3 NA TRBV9 CASSRLDTQYF TGTGCCAGCAGCAGGTTAGATACGCAGTATTTT
NA TRBJ1-3 NA TRBV11-1 CASSFDGTASGNTIYF TGTGCCAGCAGCTTCGACGGGACGGCCTCTGGAAACACCATATATTTT
NA TRBJ2-3 NA TRBV4-2 CASSPGLSPSHSTDTQYF TGTGCCAGCAGCCCGGGACTTAGTCCGTCCCATAGCACAGATACGCAGTATTTT
NA TRBJ1-3 NA TRBV5-4 CASSLQGLGGSGNTIYF TGTGCCAGCAGCCTACAGGGTTTGGGGGGCTCTGGAAACACCATATATTTT
TRBD1 TRBJ2-3 NA TRBV28 CASRMTGGGTDTQYF TGTGCCAGCAGGATGACAGGGGGGGGCACAGATACGCAGTATTTT
TRBD2 TRBJ2-5 NA TRBV15 CATSRDPGLAGWWETQYF TGTGCCACCAGCAGAGACCCAGGACTAGCGGGATGGTGGGAGACCCAGTACTTC
TRBD2 TRBJ2-1 NA TRBV7-2 CASMPSGRVGDEQFF TGTGCCAGCATGCCTAGCGGGAGGGTGGGCGATGAGCAGTTCTTC
NA TRBJ2-7 NA TRBV7-9 CASSLGSEIYEQYF TGTGCCAGCAGCTTGGGCTCGGAAATTTACGAGCAGTACTTC
NA TRBJ1-5 NA TRBV7-2 CASTTNRDQPQHF TGTGCCAGCACCACAAATCGAGATCAGCCCCAGCATTTT
NA TRBJ1-2 few TRBV19 CASSRVGVNYGYTF TGTGCCAGTAGTCGAGTCGGGGTTAACTATGGCTACACCTTC
TRBD1 TRBJ2-3 NA TRBV4-2 CASSLQGGPTTDTQYF TGTGCCAGCAGCCTCCAAGGGGGCCCAACCACAGATACGCAGTATTTT
NA TRBJ1-5 NA TRBV5-6 CASSRRDQPQHF TGTGCCAGCAGCCGACGGGATCAGCCCCAGCATTTT
TRBD1 TRBJ1-2 NA TRBV28 CASSQTHGQGRSYTF TGTGCCAGCAGTCAGACCCACGGACAGGGACGAAGCTACACCTTC
NA TRBJ2-2 NA TRBV2 CASSEAESGELFF TGTGCCAGCAGTGAAGCAGAATCCGGGGAGCTGTTTTTT
NA TRBJ2-5 NA TRBV5-1 CASSLAPRETQYF TGCGCCAGCAGCTTGGCCCCTCGGGAGACCCAGTACTTC
NA TRBJ1-2 NA TRBV4-2 CASSQETRGAYGYTF TGTGCCAGCAGCCAAGAGACCCGGGGGGCCTATGGCTACACCTTC
NA TRBJ1-2 NA TRBV27 CASSLGGRNYGYTF TGTGCCAGCAGTTTAGGGGGGAGAAACTATGGCTACACCTTC
NA TRBJ2-3 NA TRBV7-9 CASSFAQGGISTDTQYF TGTGCCAGCAGCTTTGCCCAGGGGGGGATTAGCACAGATACGCAGTATTTT
TRBD1 TRBJ2-1 NA TRBV5-1 CASSMTGSYNEQFF TGCGCCAGCAGCATGACAGGGTCCTACAATGAGCAGTTCTTC
TRBD2 TRBJ2-3 NA TRBV28 CASSSSGSYTDTQYF TGTGCCAGCAGCTCCAGCGGGAGTTATACAGATACGCAGTATTTT
NA TRBJ2-3 NA TRBV7-3 CASSGPGGGSTDTQYF TGTGCCAGCAGCGGACCTGGGGGCGGGAGCACAGATACGCAGTATTTT
NA TRBJ2-2 NA TRBV7-3 CASSLGSGTGELFF TGTGCCAGCAGCTTAGGGTCGGGGACCGGGGAGCTGTTTTTT
NA TRBJ2-5 NA TRBV5-8 CASSQQGGETQYF TGTGCCAGCAGCCAGCAGGGTGGAGAGACCCAGTACTTC